The clone carrying this T cell receptor beta chain has a handful of counts. The V gene lost 2 bases and the J gene lost 6 bases, with 17 bases spanning the gap. The V gene's germline CDR1 is SGHTA and CDR2 FQGTGA. The CDR3 is 16 amino acids. This entry comes from a study of technical replicates of blood from four donors. Measured with immunoSEQ multiplex PCR; TCRdb has only the in-frame clones, and not every one. Among around 75,000 clones listed, around 90% were seen once. The sequence derives from a human donor in good health. The sample was T cells isolated from PBMCs. The chain has TRBV7-3 and TRBJ2-1; no reliable D call. CDR3 nucleotide sequence: TGTGCCAGCAGCTTACGGTCGGCAGGAACCACCAATGAGCAGTTCTTC. This translates into CASSLRSAGTTNEQFF.